This section outlines one TCR beta chain sequence together with its context. Its recognized antigen is unknown. Base qualities are not recorded, but no much larger clone differs from it by a single base. CDR1 and CDR2, per the germline V gene, are SQVTM and ANQGSEA. The CDR3, cysteine through valine, is 13 amino acids long. Left in the record is the CDR3 DNA by itself, 39 bases read in frame from the first base. The germline V end is reduced by 7 bases and the J end by 2 bases; junction bases left unmatched: 7. TCRbeta CDR3 regions were amplified from genomic DNA by means of the immunoSEQ Assay, a bias-controlled multiplex PCR. Processing in the source paper ran as follows. The number of nucleated cells in each sample was estimated from the amplification of reference gene primers within the assay. Sequence reads were collapsed and filtered to measure the absolute abundance of every unique TCRbeta CDR3 rearrangement. For each sample, productive Simpson clonality was calculated as the square root of Simpson's diversity index across productive rearrangements. The table was pulled from immuneACCESS by TCRdb, which kept in-frame rearrangements only. Such tables lose some clones; where checked, under half of the loss comes from unresolved V genes, and the rest has no known cause. The V and J calls and clone size come from that table; D and trimming were worked out from the DNA. Within this sample are around 140,000 clones, with roughly 80% of them counted one time only. The ten largest clones take up approximately 15% of the sample.

The entry originates in a study of blood T cell repertoires in COVID-19 (dated by TCRdb to between 2020 and 2021). Turning to the overall study: The collaborator samples originated in the United States, Italy and Spain and spanned the acute and convalescent phases of COVID-19. The material from the prospective study consisted of cDNA or gDNA derived from T cells, B-cell-depleted T cells, or PBMCs. Deeply sampled blood TCRbeta repertoires from subjects exposed to, actively infected with, or recovered from COVID-19 were included in the dataset. A freely available public database, intended as a resource for researchers studying the immune response to SARS-CoV-2, is where the repertoires were released. Samples were obtained from the ongoing ImmuneRACE study (first 160 participants) and from 1,254 subjects provided by 6 global collaborators. Nearly every sample came with metadata listing a de-identified subject ID, COVID-19 status, age in years and sex. Where HLA class I and class II types were available, the types were taken from metadata supplied by the sample provider, not from assay-based typing.

The full study reports these points: How much clinical and demographic metadata was included differed by source and by participant, and the metadata was provided uncurated.

Each collaborating institution followed its own protocols to collect whole blood in K2EDTA tubes. Collaborator samples were shipped for TCRbeta analysis as frozen whole blood, isolated PBMCs, or DNA extracted from either sample type. In this chain, TRBV29-1 is recombined with TRBJ2-7; 8 nucleotides in the junction match TRBD1. This sequence was found in a man between 45 and 60 years old with acute or convalescent COVID-19. The sequenced sample was peripheral blood. The sequence in DNA is TGCAGCGCCATGACAGGGGACACCTACGAGCAGTACGTC. Its protein reads: CSAMTGDTYEQYV.